The 22 T cell receptor beta chains given below trace back to one sample, sequenced in a study of cytomegalovirus exposure and HLA in healthy donors. The PCR ran on 60 Vbeta and 13 Jbeta primers. The data were produced by immunoSEQ multiplex PCR, yet TCRdb's version contains in-frame clones alone and is incomplete. The data contain some 170,000 clones, around 70% of them singletons. Sequenced material: PBMCs. The source is a man between 18 and 29 years old in good health and CMV-seropositive.

The chain uses TRBV4-1 and TRBJ2-3, with 8 bases matching TRBD2. Germline V gene data show CDR1 as MGHRA and CDR2 as YSYEKL. The J segment lost 1 base and the V segment lost 0 bases, leaving 9 bases of the junction unmatched. This CDR3 has 18 amino acids. CDR3 in amino acids: CASSQDRGSGDRTDTQYF. The CDR3 nucleotides are TGCGCCAGCAGCCAAGATCGGGGTAGCGGGGATCGCACAGATACGCAGTATTTT.

The V gene is TRBV5-1, the J gene TRBJ2-1, with a tentative D call TRBD2 (6 bases). The CDR3 spans 13 residues. Germline CDR1 is SGHRS and CDR2 is YFSETQ. Trimming removed 4 bases from V and 8 bases from J, with 13 bases in between. In DNA form, the CDR3 reads TGCGCCAGCAGCGGCGGGGATACTGATGAGCAGTTCTTC. It yields the protein CASSGGDTDEQFF.

The chain has TRBV5-1 and TRBJ1-1; D remains unclear. The CDR3 length is 13 residues. Germline V gene lookup returns CDR1 SGHRS and CDR2 YFSETQ. V was cut by 5 bases and J by 0 bases, with 8 bases left in between. CDR3 nucleotide sequence: TGCGCCAGCAGGGTAGACATGAACACTGAAGCTTTCTTT. Translated, it gives CASRVDMNTEAFF.

The genes are TRBV10-3 and TRBJ1-6; no clear D gene. V was pared by 3 bases and J by 3 bases, with 12 bases between. This CDR3 comprises 16 residues. Germline lookup yields CDR1 ENHRY and CDR2 SYGVKD. The CDR3 DNA reads TGTGCCATCAGTGATGAGAGGGTTGGCTATAATTCACCCCTCCACTTT. This codes for CAISDERVGYNSPLHF.

The genes are TRBV7-9 and TRBJ2-1; D is perhaps TRBD1 (5 bases). The CDR3 totals 13 residues. Trimming stripped 1 base from V and 6 bases from J, with 7 bases between. The germline CDR1 and CDR2 sequences are SEHNR and FQNEAQ (reference sequence). CDR3 bases: TGTGCCAGCAGCTTAGAGGGGTTCAATGAGCAGTTCTTC. It codes for CASSLEGFNEQFF.

This sequence joins TRBV18 and TRBJ2-7; tentatively, D is TRBD2 (6 bases). Between the trimmed V and J ends, which lost 6 bases and 6 bases, there was a span of 18 bases. Germline V gene sequence: CDR1 KGHSH, CDR2 LQKENI. This CDR3 contains 14 residues. The CDR3 loop reads CASSIRRETFEQYV. The CDR3, as DNA: TGTGCCAGCTCGATAAGGCGGGAAACATTCGAGCAGTACGTC.

This CDR3 reads CASSSELGGMGYTF. CDR3 sequence (DNA): TGCGCCAGCAGCTCCGAATTGGGAGGGATGGGCTACACCTTC. V gene TRBV5-1 combines with J gene TRBJ1-2; D remains ambiguous. From germline, CDR1 is SGHRS and CDR2 YFSETQ. V was clipped by 3 bases and J by 8 bases, with 17 bases between them. The length of the CDR3 is 14 residues.

The chain combines TRBV5-1 with TRBJ2-3, with 7 positions matching TRBD2. Per germline, CDR1 SGHRS and CDR2 YFSETQ. The V gene end was trimmed by 4 bases and the J gene end by 4 bases; junction bases not matched to a gene: 6. The CDR3 runs 14 residues. CDR3 sequence: CASSQRDGSDTQYF. CDR3 sequence (DNA): TGCGCCAGCAGCCAGCGGGACGGATCAGATACGCAGTATTTT.

This clone was counted a few times. CDR3 amino acids: CASSLEVWGTSSYNEQFF. In DNA form, the CDR3 reads TGTGCCAGCAGTTTAGAGGTTTGGGGCACCTCATCCTACAATGAGCAGTTCTTC. The rearrangement joins TRBV27 to TRBJ2-1; TRBD1 might be the D (5 bases). From germline, CDR1 is MNHEY and CDR2 SMNVEV (reference sequence). The CDR3 consists of 18 residues. Deletions cut 2 bases from V and 1 base from J, with 18 bases between.

This rearrangement joins TRBV6-1 to TRBJ1-5; TRBD1 matches 8 bases. Germline V gene data show CDR1 as MNHNS and CDR2 as SASEGT. The CDR3 is 13 amino acids. J lost 6 bases, V lost 9 bases, and 7 bases had no gene match. CDR3 in DNA: TGTGCCAGTCACCAGGGGGCGGGTCAGCCCCAGCATTTT. This encodes CASHQGAGQPQHF.

J is TRBJ2-2 and V is TRBV5-4; TRBD2 is a possible D gene (7 bases). Deletions cut 4 bases from V and 2 bases from J, with 15 bases between. Germline CDR1 and CDR2: SGHNT and YYREEE (reference sequence). The CDR3 is made up of 16 amino acids. The chain's CDR3 is CASSRRGGLNTGELFF. Here the CDR3 DNA reads TGTGCCAGCAGCCGGAGGGGGGGCCTTAACACCGGGGAGCTGTTTTTT.

This chain uses TRBV10-3 with TRBJ1-5; TRBD1 matches at 11 bases. The CDR3 runs 14 residues. CDR1 and CDR2 from the germline V gene are ENHRY and SYGVKD. V lost 6 bases, J lost 2 bases, and 0 bases stayed unmatched. This CDR3 is CAIRGQGGNQPQHF. The CDR3 bases are TGTGCCATCAGGGGACAGGGGGGCAATCAGCCCCAGCATTTT.

The chain couples TRBV20-1 to TRBJ2-1; a possible D gene is TRBD2 (6 bases). V was trimmed by 5 bases and J by 9 bases, leaving 11 bases between them. The CDR3 loop spans 11 amino acids. Germline values: CDR1 DFQATT, CDR2 SNEGSKA (reference sequence). For the CDR3, the DNA is TGCAGTGCTGGTATTAGCGGTGAGCAGTTCTTC. Translating gives CSAGISGEQFF.

The chain couples TRBV4-2 to TRBJ2-2; no clear D. Trimming cost V 4 bases and J 4 bases, with 7 bases left between them. This CDR3 has 13 residues. CDR1 is LGHNA and CDR2 is YNFKEQ in the germline V gene. CDR3 coding DNA: TGTGCCAGCAGCCCCGAGAGCACCGGGGAGCTGTTTTTT. This translates into CASSPESTGELFF.

The chain recombines TRBV5-1 with TRBJ1-1; 7 positions match TRBD1. Germline V gene data show CDR1 as SGHRS and CDR2 as YFSETQ. V dropped 0 bases and J dropped 1; count of bases not matched to a gene: 6. The CDR3 contains 16 residues. The CDR3, as DNA: TGCGCCAGCAGCTTGGACGACAGGGAACCGAACACTGAAGCTTTCTTT. Its translation: CASSLDDREPNTEAFF.

The chain is built from TRBV2 and TRBJ2-5; 7 positions agree with TRBD2. V dropped 0 bases and J dropped 3; count of bases not matched to a gene: 4. Looked up from germline, CDR1 is SNHLY and CDR2 is FYNNEI. There are 15 residues in the CDR3. DNA of the CDR3: TGTGCCAGCAGTGAAGCGCGTCTAGCGGAAGAGACCCAGTACTTC. It is translated as CASSEARLAEETQYF.

The chain couples TRBV2 to TRBJ2-4, with D unclear. Per germline, CDR1 SNHLY and CDR2 FYNNEI. This CDR3 spans 11 amino acids. The V and J ends lost 2 bases and 13 bases respectively, with 9 bases between them. CDR3: CASSEKTMQYF. Here the CDR3 DNA reads TGTGCCAGCAGTGAAAAAACTATGCAGTACTTC. The complete variable domain, with remaining parts taken from reference TRBV2 and TRBJ2-4, reads EPEVTQTPSHQVTQMGQEVILRCVPISNHLYFYWYRQILGQKVEFLVSFYNNEISEKSEIFDDQFSVERPDGSNFTLKIRSTKLEDSAMYFCASSEKTMQYFGAGTRLSVL.

This rearrangement joins TRBV18 to TRBJ2-7, with 15 bases that match TRBD2. The V gene's germline CDR1 is KGHSH and CDR2 LQKENI. The V and J ends lost 6 bases and 5 bases, in that order; junction bases with no gene match: 8. This CDR3 is 16 amino acids long. CDR3 loop: CASSRGLAGGPDEQYV. The CDR3 bases are TGTGCCAGCTCTCGCGGACTAGCGGGAGGGCCGGACGAGCAGTACGTC.

The chain links TRBV5-1 to TRBJ2-1, with TRBD2 matching 7 bases. CDR3 size: 15 residues. In germline, CDR1 is SGHRS, CDR2 YFSETQ. V lost 2 bases, J lost 7 bases, and 9 bases stayed unmatched. The CDR3 sequence: CASSLRLAQRNEQFF. DNA of the CDR3: TGCGCCAGCAGCTTACGACTAGCCCAGAGGAATGAGCAGTTCTTC.

The chain uses TRBV5-4 and TRBJ2-3; 8 bases fit TRBD1. This CDR3 spans 12 amino acids. The V and J ends lost 4 bases and 6 bases, in that order; junction bases with no gene match: 1. Germline V lookup: CDR1 SGHNT, CDR2 YYREEE (reference sequence). CDR3 residues: CASSRQGDTQYF. CDR3 sequence (DNA): TGTGCCAGCAGCCGACAGGGGGATACGCAGTATTTT.

This chain joins TRBV10-1 and TRBJ2-3, with 9 bases identical to TRBD2. CDR3 length: 14 residues. V was pared by 8 bases and J by 2 bases, with 5 bases of the junction left unmatched. Per germline, CDR1 WNHNN and CDR2 SYGVQD (reference sequence). The CDR3 protein is CASGLAGSTDTQYF. DNA of the CDR3: TGCGCCAGCGGCCTAGCGGGATCCACAGATACGCAGTATTTT.

V usage is TRBV19 and J usage is TRBJ1-2, with 7 nucleotides matching TRBD1. After removal of 5 bases from V and 5 bases from J, the junction contained 8 bases not matched to a gene. Looked up from germline, CDR1 is LNHDA and CDR2 is SQIVND (reference sequence). The CDR3 runs 14 residues. In nucleotides, the CDR3 is TGTGCCAGTAGTCCCGCGGGACAGCCTTATGGCTACACCTTC. Its protein is CASSPAGQPYGYTF.